This record covers a single T cell receptor beta chain. Antigen: not known. These data are taken from a study of shared clonotypes between healthy human individuals. Study results and caveats: When compared with the clonotypes that were shared by all four sorted-subset donors, the non-shared clonotypes turned out to have lower generation probabilities. Shared across a handful of donors were around 5% of the naive CD4 clonotypes. Among the subsets, naive ones generally showed larger estimated richness than memory ones.

The CDR3 runs 15 residues. The V segment lost 6 bases and the J segment 8 bases; nucleotides outside the gene matches: 13. The germline V gene encodes CDR1 SQVTM and CDR2 ANQGSEA. The authors ran the assay at deep level. Method: immunoSEQ multiplex PCR; TCRdb's copy keeps in-frame clones and lacks some. This sample has 2 million to 3 million clones; roughly 93% occur once, and the top ten carry 0.35% to 0.45%. The V and J genes are TRBV29-1 and TRBJ2-1, with 10 nucleotides matching TRBD2. This clonotype was obtained from a man aged 18 to 35 in good health. Some clones in this sample may be carry-over from other donors' samples. Sequencing used naive CD4+ T cells from PBMCs. Subset described: CD45RA+ positively selected. CDR3 DNA sequence: TGCAGCGTGACTCTACTAGCGGGAATTGGGGATGAGCAGTTCTTC. This codes for CSVTLLAGIGDEQFF.